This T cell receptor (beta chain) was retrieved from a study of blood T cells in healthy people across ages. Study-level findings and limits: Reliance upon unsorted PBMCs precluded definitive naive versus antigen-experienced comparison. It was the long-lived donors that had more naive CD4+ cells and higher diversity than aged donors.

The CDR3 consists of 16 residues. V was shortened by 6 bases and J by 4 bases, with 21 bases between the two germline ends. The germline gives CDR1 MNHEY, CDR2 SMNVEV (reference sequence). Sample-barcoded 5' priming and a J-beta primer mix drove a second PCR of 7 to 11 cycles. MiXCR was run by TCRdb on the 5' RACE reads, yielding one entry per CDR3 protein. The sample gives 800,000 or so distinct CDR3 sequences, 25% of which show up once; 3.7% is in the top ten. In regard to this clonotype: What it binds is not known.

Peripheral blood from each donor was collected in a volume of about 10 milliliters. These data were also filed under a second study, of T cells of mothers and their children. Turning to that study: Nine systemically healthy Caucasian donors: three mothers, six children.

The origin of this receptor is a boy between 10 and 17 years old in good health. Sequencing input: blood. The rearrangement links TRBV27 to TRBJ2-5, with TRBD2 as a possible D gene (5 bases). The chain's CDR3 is CASSLRGLKNGETQYF. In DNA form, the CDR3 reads TGTGCCAGCAGCCTCCGTGGACTCAAAAACGGAGAGACCCAGTACTTC.